A selection of T cell receptor beta chains follows, all from one sample in a study of T cells in localized non-small cell lung cancer. Measured with immunoSEQ multiplex PCR; TCRdb has only the in-frame clones, and not every one. The sample has over 4,500 clones, under 40% seen once. Here the sequenced sample was lung tumor tissue, taken before any cancer treatment. All receptors come from a male donor older than 55 with stage I squamous cell lung carcinoma. Each CDR3 is given with its conserved first and last residue. The D gene is left open where the match is weak. Rows may omit the clone size; those that give it use once, few, many or a size class.

v_gene: TRBV12-5; d_gene: -; j_gene: TRBJ1-1; abundance: -; CDR3aa: CASGPREDTEAFF; CDR3nt: TGTGCTAGTGGCCCCAGGGAGGACACTGAAGCTTTCTTT
v_gene: TRBV18; d_gene: -; j_gene: TRBJ1-2; abundance: -; CDR3aa: CASSPEGGVIYGYTF; CDR3nt: TGTGCCAGCTCACCCGAAGGAGGAGTGATTTATGGCTACACCTTC
v_gene: TRBV9; d_gene: -; j_gene: TRBJ1-4; abundance: -; CDR3aa: CASSGTDPTNEKLFF; CDR3nt: TGTGCCAGCAGCGGGACAGATCCAACTAATGAAAAACTGTTTTTT
v_gene: TRBV30; d_gene: -; j_gene: TRBJ2-7; abundance: -; CDR3aa: CAWSEGVGPYYEQYF; CDR3nt: TGTGCCTGGAGTGAGGGGGTTGGGCCTTACTACGAGCAGTACTTC
v_gene: TRBV19; d_gene: TRBD1; j_gene: TRBJ2-7; abundance: -; CDR3aa: CASTSGTGGGEQYF; CDR3nt: TGTGCCAGTACCTCCGGGACAGGGGGCGGTGAGCAGTACTTC
v_gene: TRBV6-8; d_gene: -; j_gene: TRBJ2-5; abundance: -; CDR3aa: CASSKGGWETQYF; CDR3nt: TGTGCCAGCAGTAAGGGGGGATGGGAGACCCAGTACTTC
v_gene: TRBV9; d_gene: -; j_gene: TRBJ2-2; abundance: -; CDR3aa: CASSVGPGELFF; CDR3nt: TGTGCCAGCAGCGTAGGACCCGGGGAGCTGTTTTTT
v_gene: TRBV15; d_gene: -; j_gene: TRBJ1-2; abundance: -; CDR3aa: CATSRDLPNYGYTF; CDR3nt: TGTGCCACCAGCAGAGATTTGCCTAACTATGGCTACACCTTC
v_gene: TRBV13; d_gene: -; j_gene: TRBJ1-3; abundance: few; CDR3aa: CASTPLAGAGNTIYF; CDR3nt: TGTGCCAGCACCCCCCTGGCAGGGGCAGGAAACACCATATATTTT
v_gene: TRBV30; d_gene: TRBD1; j_gene: TRBJ2-1; abundance: -; CDR3aa: CACPGQGYNEQFF; CDR3nt: TGTGCCTGCCCGGGACAGGGATACAATGAGCAGTTCTTC
v_gene: TRBV15; d_gene: -; j_gene: TRBJ1-5; abundance: few; CDR3aa: CATSRLHVRGNQPQHF; CDR3nt: TGTGCCACCAGCAGATTGCACGTTAGGGGCAATCAGCCCCAGCATTTT
v_gene: TRBV10-3; d_gene: TRBD1; j_gene: TRBJ2-7; abundance: -; CDR3aa: CAISEGQGSHEQYF; CDR3nt: TGTGCCATCAGTGAGGGACAGGGTAGCCACGAGCAGTACTTC
v_gene: TRBV18; d_gene: -; j_gene: TRBJ1-2; abundance: once; CDR3aa: CASSPMTALNYGYTF; CDR3nt: TGTGCCAGCTCACCAATGACAGCTCTTAACTATGGCTACACCTTC
v_gene: TRBV18; d_gene: -; j_gene: TRBJ1-2; abundance: -; CDR3aa: CASSTDAAGYTF; CDR3nt: TGTGCCAGCTCGACAGACGCGGCCGGCTACACCTTC
v_gene: TRBV18; d_gene: TRBD1; j_gene: TRBJ1-2; abundance: -; CDR3aa: CASSPTGQGYGYTF; CDR3nt: TGTGCCAGCTCACCTACTGGACAGGGGTACGGCTACACCTTC
v_gene: TRBV5-3; d_gene: -; j_gene: TRBJ2-2; abundance: -; CDR3aa: CARSLGGTVNTGELFF; CDR3nt: TGTGCCAGAAGCTTGGGCGGGACAGTGAACACCGGGGAGCTGTTTTTT
v_gene: TRBV18; d_gene: -; j_gene: TRBJ1-1; abundance: -; CDR3aa: CASSPQNSMNTEAFF; CDR3nt: TGTGCCAGCTCACCACAGAACAGCATGAACACTGAAGCTTTCTTT
v_gene: TRBV9; d_gene: -; j_gene: TRBJ1-1; abundance: few; CDR3aa: CASSPTSVNTEAFF; CDR3nt: TGTGCCAGCAGCCCGACGAGTGTGAACACTGAAGCTTTCTTT
v_gene: TRBV28; d_gene: -; j_gene: TRBJ1-6; abundance: -; CDR3aa: CASSLTHLSPLHF; CDR3nt: TGTGCCAGCAGTTTAACCCACCTATCACCCCTCCACTTT
v_gene: TRBV28; d_gene: TRBD2; j_gene: TRBJ2-7; abundance: -; CDR3aa: CASRSGGVAGGIPYEQYF; CDR3nt: TGTGCCAGCAGATCCGGCGGGGTAGCGGGGGGGATCCCCTACGAGCAGTACTTC
v_gene: TRBV19; d_gene: -; j_gene: TRBJ1-5; abundance: -; CDR3aa: CASSIGGGGRVLDQPQHF; CDR3nt: TGTGCCAGTAGTATAGGAGGCGGGGGGCGCGTCCTAGACCAGCCCCAGCATTTT
v_gene: TRBV7-1; d_gene: TRBD2; j_gene: TRBJ2-7; abundance: few; CDR3aa: CASSLGGATYEQYF; CDR3nt: TGTGCCAGCAGCTTGGGAGGGGCCACCTACGAGCAGTACTTC
v_gene: TRBV6-8; d_gene: TRBD1; j_gene: TRBJ1-1; abundance: many; CDR3aa: CASVDRARAEAFF; CDR3nt: TGTGCCAGCGTAGACAGGGCTCGTGCTGAAGCTTTCTTT
v_gene: TRBV6-8; d_gene: -; j_gene: TRBJ2-7; abundance: medium-sized; CDR3aa: CASSSMSTETYEQYF; CDR3nt: TGTGCCAGCAGTTCCATGTCGACAGAGACCTACGAGCAGTACTTC
v_gene: TRBV6-8; d_gene: TRBD1; j_gene: TRBJ1-1; abundance: few; CDR3aa: CASSYVRDRGTEAFF; CDR3nt: TGTGCCAGCAGTTATGTACGGGACAGGGGGACTGAAGCTTTCTTT